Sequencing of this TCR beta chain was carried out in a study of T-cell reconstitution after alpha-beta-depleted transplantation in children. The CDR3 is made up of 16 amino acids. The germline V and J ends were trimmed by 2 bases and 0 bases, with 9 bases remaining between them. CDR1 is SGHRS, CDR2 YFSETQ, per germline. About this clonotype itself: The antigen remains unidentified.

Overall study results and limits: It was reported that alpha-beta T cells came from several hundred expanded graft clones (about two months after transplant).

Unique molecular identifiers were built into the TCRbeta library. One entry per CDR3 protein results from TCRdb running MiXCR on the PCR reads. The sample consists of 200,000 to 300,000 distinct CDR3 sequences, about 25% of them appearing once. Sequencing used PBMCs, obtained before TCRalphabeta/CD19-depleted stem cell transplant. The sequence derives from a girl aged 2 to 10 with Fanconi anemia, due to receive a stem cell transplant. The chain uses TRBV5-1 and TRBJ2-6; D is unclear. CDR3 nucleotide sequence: TGCGCCAGCAGCTTTCCACTTATCTCTGGGGCCAACGTCCTGACTTTC. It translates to CASSFPLISGANVLTF.